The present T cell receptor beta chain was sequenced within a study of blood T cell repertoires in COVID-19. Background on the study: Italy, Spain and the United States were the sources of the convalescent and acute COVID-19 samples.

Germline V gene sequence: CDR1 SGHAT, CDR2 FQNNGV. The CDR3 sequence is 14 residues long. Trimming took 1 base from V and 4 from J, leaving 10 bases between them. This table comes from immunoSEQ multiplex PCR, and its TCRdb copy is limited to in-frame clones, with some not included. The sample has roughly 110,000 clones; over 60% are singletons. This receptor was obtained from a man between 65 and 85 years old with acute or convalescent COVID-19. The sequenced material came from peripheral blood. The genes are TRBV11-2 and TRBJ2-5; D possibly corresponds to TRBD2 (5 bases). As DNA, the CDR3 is TGTGCCAGCAGCTTAGGTGTAGCGCTAGAGACCCAGTACTTC. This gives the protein CASSLGVALETQYF.